This is a list of T cell receptor beta chains from one sample in a study of Ad26.COV2.S vaccination and SARS-CoV-2 variants. Sequencing was performed with immunoSEQ multiplex PCR; in TCRdb, only in-frame clones are kept and a portion is missing. Of a few hundred thousand clones in the sample, around four fifths were seen once. Specimen: peripheral blood, collected in a trial of Ad26.COV2.S vaccine versus placebo. The receptors were gathered from a person aged 18-65 years who received the Ad26.COV2.S COVID-19 vaccine or a placebo. CDR3s include the opening cysteine and the closing phenylalanine or tryptophan. The D gene is left open where the match is weak. Only some rows state a clone size, as once, few, many or a class for expanded clones.

>TRBV3-1/TRBV3-2|TRBD1|.|TRBJ1-2
TGTGCCAGCCAGCGACAGGGGGAGAATGGCTACACCTTC
CASQRQGENGYTF
>TRBV6-4|TRBD2|few|TRBJ2-3
TGTGCCAGCAGCTTGAGCGGGGGGGGCACAGATACGCAGTATTTT
CASSLSGGGTDTQYF
>TRBV2|.|.|TRBJ2-7
TGTGCCAGCAGTGGCGGGGGCAGCTCCTACGAGCAGTACTTC
CASSGGGSSYEQYF
>TRBV9|.|.|TRBJ2-2
TGTGCCAGCAGTGGGCGACAGAACACCGGGGAGCTGTTTTTT
CASSGRQNTGELFF
>TRBV5-4|TRBD1|.|TRBJ2-2
TGTGCCAGCACCCCCGGGACAGACCTCACCGGGGAGCTGTTTTTT
CASTPGTDLTGELFF
>TRBV5-1|.|.|TRBJ2-1
TGCGCCAGCAGCTTGACCAGTTTGGCCGGCGGTGAGCAGTTCTTC
CASSLTSLAGGEQFF
>TRBV10-3|.|.|TRBJ1-6
TGTGCCATCCAACCAGACAGAGCAGATTCACCCCTCCACTTT
CAIQPDRADSPLHF
>TRBV19|TRBD1|.|TRBJ1-5
TGTGCCAGTAGCCTAACAGGGGATCAGCCCCAGCATTTT
CASSLTGDQPQHF
>TRBV18|TRBD1|.|TRBJ1-5
TGTGCCAGCTCACCAGACAGGGGGGGTCAGCCCCAGCATTTT
CASSPDRGGQPQHF
>TRBV7-2|.|.|TRBJ2-7
TGTGCCAGCAGCTTACCGAGGATGGAGCTGAAGTACGAGCAGTACTTC
CASSLPRMELKYEQYF
>TRBV27|.|.|TRBJ1-6
TGTGCCAGCAGTACGACAGTCGATTATTCACCCCTCCACTTT
CASSTTVDYSPLHF
>TRBV7-9|.|.|TRBJ1-1
TGTGCCAGCAGCTCCGGCGTTTTCATGAACACTGAAGCTTTCTTT
CASSSGVFMNTEAFF
>TRBV19|.|.|TRBJ2-3
TGTGCCAGTAGTGGGCAGGGGACAGATACGCAGTATTTT
CASSGQGTDTQYF
>TRBV11-3|TRBD2|few|TRBJ2-1
TGTGCCAGCAGCTTATTGGGAGGGGCGGGACTGGTTAATGAGCAGTTCTTC
CASSLLGGAGLVNEQFF
>TRBV5-1|.|.|TRBJ2-7
TGCGCCAGCAGCTTGTCGAGGGAGGCCCCCTACGAGCAGTACTTC
CASSLSREAPYEQYF
>TRBV14|TRBD1|few|TRBJ1-2
TGTGCCAGCAGCCAACAGGGGGGCTATGGCTACACCTTC
CASSQQGGYGYTF
>TRBV12-3/TRBV12-4|.|.|TRBJ2-4
TGTGCCAGCAGTCCCATGGAGAGGAGCATTCAGTACTTC
CASSPMERSIQYF
>TRBV3-1/TRBV3-2|TRBD2|.|TRBJ2-3
TGTGCCAGCAGCCTGGCGGGGGGCAGCACAGATACGCAGTATTTT
CASSLAGGSTDTQYF
>TRBV5-1|TRBD2|few|TRBJ2-2
TGCGCCAGCAGCTGGGAGGGGACCGGGGAGCTGTTTTTT
CASSWEGTGELFF
>TRBV2|TRBD1|.|TRBJ2-5
TGTGCCAGCATACCGGGACAGGGGATCGGGACCCAGTACTTC
CASIPGQGIGTQYF
>TRBV6-5|TRBD1|.|TRBJ2-7
TGTGCCAGCAGTAAACAGGGACAGTTCTCCTACGAGCAGTACTTC
CASSKQGQFSYEQYF
>TRBV29-1|.|.|TRBJ1-2
TGCAGCGTTGAAGCCGCTAAGGCTAGGGGGATAGGTGGCTACACCTTC
CSVEAAKARGIGGYTF
>TRBV12-5|.|.|TRBJ2-7
TGTGCTAGTGTTTGGTCACACGACGAGCAGTACTTC
CASVWSHDEQYF
>TRBV23-1|.|.|TRBJ1-5
TGCGCCATCCGACAGGGCAATCAGCCCCAGCATTTT
CAIRQGNQPQHF
>TRBV6-5|.|.|TRBJ2-7
TGTGCCAGCAGTTACTGGGGCAGCTCCTACGAGCAGTACTTC
CASSYWGSSYEQYF
>TRBV4-3|.|.|TRBJ1-1
TGCGCCAGCAGCCAAGACTGGGGGGAGAACACTGAAGCTTTCTTT
CASSQDWGENTEAFF
>TRBV5-4|.|.|TRBJ2-7
TGTGCCAGCAGCACGCCGGGACCCCACTACGAGCAGTACTTC
CASSTPGPHYEQYF
>TRBV18|.|.|TRBJ2-1
TGTGCCAGCTCACCGACCTTAACCAATGAGCAGTTCTTC
CASSPTLTNEQFF
>TRBV18|TRBD1|.|TRBJ1-4
TGTGCCAGCTCACCGCAGGGGGCTAATGAAAAACTGTTTTTT
CASSPQGANEKLFF
>TRBV6-5|TRBD1|.|TRBJ2-5
TGTGCCAGCAGTCCTGGACAGGGCTACCAAGAGACCCAGTACTTC
CASSPGQGYQETQYF
>TRBV4-1|.|.|TRBJ1-2
TGCGCCAGCAGCCAATTATACGCATTATCGGAAGGCTACACCTTC
CASSQLYALSEGYTF
>TRBV6-5|.|.|TRBJ1-5
TGTGCCAGCAGCAACAGGTTGGGCAATCAGCCCCAGCATTTT
CASSNRLGNQPQHF
>TRBV2|.|few|TRBJ1-4
TGTGCCAGCAGTTTACAGAGATCTAATGAAAAACTGTTTTTT
CASSLQRSNEKLFF
>TRBV7-9|.|.|TRBJ2-7
TGTGCCAGCAGCCCCGGGACAACTCACGAGCAGTACTTC
CASSPGTTHEQYF
>TRBV24-1|.|.|TRBJ1-2
TGTGCCACCAGTGATGCCCGGACAGTTCATGGCTACACCTTC
CATSDARTVHGYTF
>TRBV11-2|.|.|TRBJ1-2
TGTGCCAGCAGCCTTATAGGCGCTGGCTACACCTTC
CASSLIGAGYTF
>TRBV19|.|.|TRBJ1-6
TGTGCCAGTAGTTCGAGGGGAAAGGGGAGAAAGGATTCACCCCTCCACTTT
CASSSRGKGRKDSPLHF
>TRBV7-3|TRBD2|few|TRBJ2-7
TGTGCCAGCAGCTATTCGGGGGGGTACGAGCAGTACTTC
CASSYSGGYEQYF
>TRBV30|.|.|TRBJ1-2
TGTGCCTGGAGTGTAGGTGCAGGGTATGGCTACACCTTC
CAWSVGAGYGYTF
>TRBV4-3|.|.|TRBJ2-5
TGCGCCAGCAGCCAAACCCCAGGGGGAGGGGAGACCCAGTACTTC
CASSQTPGGGETQYF
>TRBV4-1|.|.|TRBJ2-1
TGCGCCAGCAGCCAGGGACTCCCTCAGTTCTTC
CASSQGLPQFF
>TRBV4-2|TRBD2|.|TRBJ2-1
TGTGCCAGCAGCCAAACCGAAGCGGGGGGGCTTTACAATGAGCAGTTCTTC
CASSQTEAGGLYNEQFF
>TRBV6-6|.|.|TRBJ1-2
TGTGCCAGCAGTTACTCGACCCGAACGAACCGAGTTGGCTACACCTTC
CASSYSTRTNRVGYTF
>TRBV19|.|once|TRBJ2-7
TGTGCCAGTAGGCGCGGGGCTGGAGAGCAGTACTTC
CASRRGAGEQYF
>TRBV5-8|.|.|TRBJ2-3
TGTGCCAGCAGCACTGCCGTTGAGGGGAGCACAGATACGCAGTATTTT
CASSTAVEGSTDTQYF
>TRBV20-1|.|.|TRBJ1-4
TGCAGTGCTAGAGATGGCGAAAAACTGTTTTTT
CSARDGEKLFF
>TRBV30|TRBD2|.|TRBJ2-7
TGTGCCTGGAGGGAAGCGGGAGGTTCCTACGAGCAGTACTTC
CAWREAGGSYEQYF
>TRBV18|TRBD1|.|TRBJ2-7
TGTGCCAGCTCACCACCGGGACAGGGTTCCTACGAGCAGTACTTC
CASSPPGQGSYEQYF
>TRBV5-4|.|.|TRBJ2-5
TGTGCCAGCAGCTTTGGGCAGGGGCAAGAGACCCAGTACTTC
CASSFGQGQETQYF
>TRBV3-1/TRBV3-2|.|.|TRBJ1-1
TGTGCCAGCACGCCAAAAAGGGAAAGGGGAACCCTGTTAATGAACACTGAAGCTTTCTTT
CASTPKRERGTLLMNTEAFF
>TRBV5-1|.|.|TRBJ1-5
TGCGCCAGCAGCTTCTCCGTGGGACTTAATCAGCCCCAGCATTTT
CASSFSVGLNQPQHF
>TRBV6-5|.|.|TRBJ2-5
TGTGCCAGCAGTTATGAAGCGGGAGAGACCCAGTACTTC
CASSYEAGETQYF
>TRBV6-2/TRBV6-3|TRBD2|.|TRBJ2-1
TGTGCCAGCAGCTCCACGACTAGCGGGGGGGCCGGGAATGAGCAGTTCTTC
CASSSTTSGGAGNEQFF
>TRBV5-6|TRBD1|.|TRBJ2-7
TGTGCCAGCAGCTTGTTCAGGGGGCGCTACGAGCAGTACTTC
CASSLFRGRYEQYF